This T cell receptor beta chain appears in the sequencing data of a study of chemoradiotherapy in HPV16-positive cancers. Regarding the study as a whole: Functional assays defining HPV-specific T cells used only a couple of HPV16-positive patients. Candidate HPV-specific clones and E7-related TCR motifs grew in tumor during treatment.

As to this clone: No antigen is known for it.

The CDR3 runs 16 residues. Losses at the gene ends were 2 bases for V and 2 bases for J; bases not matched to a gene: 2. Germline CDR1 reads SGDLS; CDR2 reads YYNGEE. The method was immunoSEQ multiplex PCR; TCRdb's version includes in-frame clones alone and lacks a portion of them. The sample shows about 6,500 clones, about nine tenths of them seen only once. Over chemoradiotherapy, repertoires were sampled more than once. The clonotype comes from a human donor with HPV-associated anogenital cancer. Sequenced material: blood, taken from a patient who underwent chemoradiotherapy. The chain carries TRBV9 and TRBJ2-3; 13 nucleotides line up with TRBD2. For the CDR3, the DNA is TGTGCCAGCAGCGTCGGACTAGCGGGAGACACAGATACGCAGTATTTT. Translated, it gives CASSVGLAGDTDTQYF.